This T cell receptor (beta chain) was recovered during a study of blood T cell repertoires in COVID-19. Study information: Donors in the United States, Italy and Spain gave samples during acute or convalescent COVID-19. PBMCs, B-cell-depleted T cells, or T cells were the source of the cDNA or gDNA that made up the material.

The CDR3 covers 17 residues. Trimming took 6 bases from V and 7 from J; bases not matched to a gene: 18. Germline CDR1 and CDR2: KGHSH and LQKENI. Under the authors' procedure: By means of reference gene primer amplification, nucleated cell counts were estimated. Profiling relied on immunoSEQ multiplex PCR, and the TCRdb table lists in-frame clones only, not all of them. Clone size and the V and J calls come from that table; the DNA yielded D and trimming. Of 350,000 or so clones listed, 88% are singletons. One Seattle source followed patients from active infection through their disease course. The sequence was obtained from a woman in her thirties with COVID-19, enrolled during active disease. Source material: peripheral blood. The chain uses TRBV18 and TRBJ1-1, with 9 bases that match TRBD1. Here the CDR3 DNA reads TGTGCCAGCTCTCTAAATACAGGGGGCGCCCCAGGATTTGAAGCTTTCTTT. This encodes CASSLNTGGAPGFEAFF.